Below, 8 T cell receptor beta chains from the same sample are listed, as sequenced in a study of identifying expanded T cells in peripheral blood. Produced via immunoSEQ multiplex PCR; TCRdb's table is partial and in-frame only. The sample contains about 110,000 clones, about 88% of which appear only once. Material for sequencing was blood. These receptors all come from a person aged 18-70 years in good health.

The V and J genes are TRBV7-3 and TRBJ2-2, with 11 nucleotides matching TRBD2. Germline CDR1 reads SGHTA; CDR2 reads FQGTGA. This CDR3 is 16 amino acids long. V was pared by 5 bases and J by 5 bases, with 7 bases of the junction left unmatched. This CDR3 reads CASSASGRFNTGELFF. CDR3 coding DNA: TGTGCCAGCAGCGCTAGCGGGAGGTTCAATACCGGGGAGCTGTTTTTT.

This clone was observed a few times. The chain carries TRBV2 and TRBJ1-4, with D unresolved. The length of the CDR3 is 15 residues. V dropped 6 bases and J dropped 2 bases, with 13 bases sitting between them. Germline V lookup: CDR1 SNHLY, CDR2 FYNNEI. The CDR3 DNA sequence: TGTGCCAGCAGAGACACCTCGGGGACTAATGAAAAACTGTTTTTT. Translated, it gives CASRDTSGTNEKLFF.

CDR3: CASSTGTGVPYQHF. As DNA, the CDR3 is TGTGCCAGCAGTACCGGGACAGGAGTTCCCTACCAGCATTTT. The chain couples TRBV6-5 to TRBJ1-5, with TRBD1 matching 8 bases. Germline values: CDR1 MNHEY, CDR2 SVGAGI. This CDR3 has 14 residues. V trimming: 5 bases; J trimming: 12 bases; junction bases outside the gene matches: 12.

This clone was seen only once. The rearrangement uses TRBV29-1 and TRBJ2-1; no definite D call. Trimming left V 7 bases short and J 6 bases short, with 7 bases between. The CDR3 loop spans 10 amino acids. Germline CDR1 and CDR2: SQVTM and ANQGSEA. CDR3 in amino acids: CSATGNEQFF. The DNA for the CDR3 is TGCAGCGCGACCGGCAATGAGCAGTTCTTC.

CDR3 in amino acids: CASSLGVQGTYEQYF. The CDR3 DNA is TGTGCCAGCAGCTTGGGAGTGCAGGGGACCTACGAGCAGTACTTC. This chain joins TRBV7-6 and TRBJ2-7, with D perhaps matching TRBD1 (6 bases). Germline CDR1 reads SGHVS; CDR2 reads FNYEAQ. V lost 3 bases and J 2 bases, leaving 14 bases between the germline ends. The CDR3 sequence is 15 residues long. Based on the CDR3 plus reference TRBV7-6 and TRBJ2-7, the full variable domain is GAGVSQSPRYKVTKRGQDVALRCDPISGHVSLYWYRQALGQGPEFLTYFNYEAQQDKSGLPNDRFSAERPEGSISTLTIQRTEQRDSAMYRCASSLGVQGTYEQYFGPGTRLTVT.

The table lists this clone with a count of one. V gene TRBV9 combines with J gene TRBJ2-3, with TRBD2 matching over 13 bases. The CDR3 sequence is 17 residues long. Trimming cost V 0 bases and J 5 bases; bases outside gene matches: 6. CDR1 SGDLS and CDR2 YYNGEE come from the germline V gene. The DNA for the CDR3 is TGTGCCAGCAGCGTAGGACTAGCGGGGGGCTTCCAAGATACGCAGTATTTT. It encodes CASSVGLAGGFQDTQYF.

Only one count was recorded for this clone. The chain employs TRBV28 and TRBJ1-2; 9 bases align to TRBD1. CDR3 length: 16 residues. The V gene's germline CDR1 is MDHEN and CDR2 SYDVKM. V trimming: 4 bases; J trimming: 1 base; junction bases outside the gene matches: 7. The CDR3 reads CASSSPKTGGNYGYTF. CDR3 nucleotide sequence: TGTGCCAGCAGTTCCCCGAAGACAGGGGGTAACTATGGCTACACCTTC.

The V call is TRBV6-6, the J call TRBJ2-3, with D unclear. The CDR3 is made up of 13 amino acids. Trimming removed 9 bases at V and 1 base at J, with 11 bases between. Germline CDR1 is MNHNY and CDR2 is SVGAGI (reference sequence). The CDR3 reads CASRNFGTDTQYF. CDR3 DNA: TGTGCCAGTCGGAATTTCGGCACAGATACGCAGTATTTT.